The entry below gives a single TCR beta chain sequence along with its context. As yet, its antigen is unknown. The ends were cut back, 2 bases at V and 4 bases at J, with 11 bases in the middle. CDR1 is MGHDK and CDR2 is SYGVNS in the germline V gene. This CDR3 comprises 14 residues. These data originate in a study of T cell responses to AZD1222 COVID-19 vaccine. General observations from the study: Donors in the cohort were predominantly white British and more often female, and clonal diversity was possibly underestimated. Two doses of AZD1222 preceded a rise in Spike-specific TCR breadth and depth.

This table comes from immunoSEQ multiplex PCR, and its TCRdb copy is limited to in-frame clones, with some not included. The top ten hold roughly 3.1% of the sample, which has under 170,000 clones, roughly 90% seen once. The chain recombines TRBV25-1 with TRBJ1-1; D gene unclear. The origin of this receptor is an adult who received the AZD1222 COVID-19 vaccine. Source: peripheral blood, taken 28 days after the second AZD1222 dose. CDR3 protein: CASSERGRGTEAFF. Written as DNA, the CDR3 is TGTGCCAGCAGTGAACGGGGTCGGGGCACTGAAGCTTTCTTT. Full variable domain (rest looked up from reference TRBV25-1 and TRBJ1-1): EADIYQTPRYLVIGTGKKITLECSQTMGHDKMYWYQQDPGMELHLIHYSYGVNSTEKGDLSSESTVSRIRTEHFPLTLESARPSHTSQYLCASSERGRGTEAFFGQGTRLTVV.